This T cell receptor (beta chain) was captured by sequencing in a study of T cell responses to AZD1222 COVID-19 vaccine (dated by TCRdb to about 2021). For the study in its entirety: AZD1222 recipients given second doses at about 4 weeks or at about 12 weeks were pooled, since spike-specific TCR depth and breadth were not found to differ between the two schedules. A total of roughly 240 trial participants underwent TCR sequencing, of whom around 200 received two doses of AZD1222 and roughly 25 received two doses of the MenACWY control vaccine. Trial participants were enrolled into age subgroups of 18-55, 56-69 and 70-plus years, which contained roughly 150, 30 and 60 TCR-sequenced participants, respectively.

The CDR3 regions of human TCRbeta chains were subjected to immunosequencing. As for the original processing: TCRs in the repertoires were compared against a reference library of SARS-CoV-2-specific TCRs that had been generated with the MIRA antigen-specificity platform. Breadth meant the fraction of unique TCRs that were SARS-CoV-2-associated, whereas depth meant the fraction of total T cells that were SARS-CoV-2-associated. Each spike-specific TCR was assigned to its reactive spike region and to a CD4 or CD8 class using the MIRA data. Log10-transformed breadth and depth values were compared by one-way ANOVA with Sidak's multiple comparisons tests. TCRdb's version of the immuneACCESS table is confined to in-frame rearrangements and falls short of the full clone set. An unresolved V gene accounts for under half of the shortfall where checked; the remainder is of unknown origin. The V and J calls and clone size come from that table; D and trimming were worked out from the DNA. This sample comprises about 130,000 clones, about 94% of them detected only once. Clones ranked in the top ten supply under 6.5% of the sample.

CDR1 is given as MNHEY and CDR2 as SVGAGI, both from the germline V gene. The germline V and J ends show losses of 1 base and 7 bases respectively, and no gene match explains 5 bases of the junction. The CDR3 covers 16 residues, taking in both the cysteine and the phenylalanine. Just CDR3 DNA is preserved here, 48 bases in frame from base 1. The full study reports these points: Reportedly, almost half of the unique spike-specific TCRs recognized epitopes lying outside the regions that are mutated in the B.1.351 and B.1.1.7 variants. Spike-specific TCR breadth and depth rose significantly after two AZD1222 doses compared with day 0 and with MenACWY recipients. Participants were mostly white British, with more females than males. The authors suggested clonal diversity may have been underestimated. The vaccine-associated CD4 TCRs covered the entire spike protein, and the dominant responses fell in regions 160-218 and 743-854. Conclusions about previously exposed vaccinees are limited because only six or seven AZD1222 recipients were SARS-CoV-2 seropositive at baseline. In the small 56-69-year group, the increase in depth fell short of significance, most likely because of low power. Because no day 14 peak-response samples were available, repertoires were characterized only after the peak T cell response.

The count of this clone is one. Its antigen is currently not known. Base quality data are lacking; no much larger clone is found one base away. The time point label here, explained by the study, means: baseline before first vaccination. Vaccinee samples came from UK trials COV001 and COV002, including a single-blind randomized controlled phase 2/3 trial of AZD1222 (ChAdOx1 nCoV-19) in healthy adults. Trial participant PBMC samples were collected at day 0 and day 28 after the second dose for TCRbeta chain sequencing. The input for sequencing was peripheral blood, taken on day 0 of AZD1222 vaccination. The chain uses TRBV6-5 and TRBJ1-6, and 9 bases in between align with TRBD1. The TCR comes from an adult in good health. The CDR3 loop reads CASSYYRGLNNSPLHF. The DNA is as follows: TGTGCCAGCAGTTACTACAGGGGGCTTAACAATTCACCCCTCCACTTT.